These 22 T cell receptor beta chains share one sample of origin, sequenced in a study of cytomegalovirus exposure and HLA in healthy donors. Both 60 Vbeta primers and 13 Jbeta primers went into the PCR. Clones were sequenced by immunoSEQ multiplex PCR, and TCRdb holds only the in-frame ones, with some missing. The profile shows under 200,000 clones, around four fifths of them singletons. Sequencing was performed on PBMCs. Receptors originate from a woman aged 18-29 years in good health and CMV-seronegative.

The CDR3 bases are TGTGCCAGCCGCTCATCGGCGGGAGGATTCTACGAGCAGTACTTC. It codes for CASRSSAGGFYEQYF. The chain has TRBV14 and TRBJ2-7; 8 bases fit TRBD2. Germline CDR1 SGHDN, CDR2 FVKESK. Trimming at V came to 8 bases and at J to 3 bases, leaving 12 bases not matched to a gene. This CDR3 is built from 15 residues.

J is TRBJ2-5 and V is TRBV18; D perhaps matches TRBD1 (5 bases). Trimming left V 3 bases short and J 5 bases short, with 16 bases between. This CDR3 contains 15 residues. Germline CDR1 and CDR2: KGHSH and LQKENI. The CDR3 spells CASSPGIQGWETQYF. CDR3 nucleotide sequence: TGTGCCAGCTCACCCGGTATTCAGGGATGGGAGACCCAGTACTTC.

This rearrangement joins TRBV2 to TRBJ2-3; 8 bases fit TRBD1. The CDR3 has 15 amino acids. V shed 6 bases, J shed 3 bases, and the junction held 8 bases outside the gene matches. The germline gives CDR1 SNHLY, CDR2 FYNNEI. The CDR3 loop is CASSDGTGGTDTQYF. The CDR3 DNA is TGTGCCAGCAGCGACGGGACAGGCGGGACAGATACGCAGTATTTT. Looking up the rest from reference TRBV2 and TRBJ2-3 gives the full variable domain: EPEVTQTPSHQVTQMGQEVILRCVPISNHLYFYWYRQILGQKVEFLVSFYNNEISEKSEIFDDQFSVERPDGSNFTLKIRSTKLEDSAMYFCASSDGTGGTDTQYFGPGTRLTVL.

The chain uses TRBV19 and TRBJ1-2; tentatively, D is TRBD1 (5 bases). The CDR3 extends over 11 amino acids. CDR1 is LNHDA and CDR2 is SQIVND in the germline V gene (reference sequence). Trimming removed 3 bases from V and 8 bases from J, with 7 bases in between. The CDR3 sequence is CASSMTAGYTF. The CDR3 DNA sequence: TGTGCCAGTAGTATGACAGCCGGCTACACCTTC.

V and J are TRBV2 and TRBJ1-1; possibly TRBD1 for D (6 bases). CDR1 is SNHLY and CDR2 is FYNNEI in the germline V gene. This CDR3 is 18 amino acids long. V was trimmed by 7 bases and J by 7 bases, leaving 31 bases between them. The CDR3: CASIKKQGASVISIEAFF. For the CDR3, the DNA is TGTGCCAGCATTAAAAAACAGGGAGCTAGTGTAATTTCCATTGAAGCTTTCTTT.

The chain combines TRBV28 with TRBJ2-3, with a weak D call TRBD2 (6 bases). The CDR3 spans 14 residues. V lost 3 bases and J 2 bases, leaving 9 bases between the germline ends. Germline V gene data show CDR1 as MDHEN and CDR2 as SYDVKM. The DNA of the CDR3 is TGTGCCAGCAGTTTCGTAGCGGACACAGATACGCAGTATTTT. Its translation: CASSFVADTDTQYF.

The rearrangement joins TRBV30 to TRBJ2-2, with a tentative D call TRBD2 (6 bases). Germline lookup yields CDR1 GTSNPN and CDR2 SVGIG (reference sequence). This CDR3 comprises 14 residues. In nucleotides, the CDR3 is TGTGGGGGGGAGTTGGAGGGCCACACCGGGGAGCTGTTTTTT. Amino acid sequence: CGGELEGHTGELFF.

The chain has TRBV21-1 and TRBJ1-1; TRBD1 is taken as the D call from the table, unchecked against the DNA. TRBV21-1 is annotated as a pseudogene. CDR3 size: 17 residues. The CDR3 sequence is CASSKATQDDYGTEAFF. The CDR3, as DNA: TGTGCCAGCAGCAAGGCGACACAAGATGATTATGGCACTGAAGCTTTCTTT.

The chain has TRBV6-1 and TRBJ2-5; no clear D gene. CDR1 and CDR2 (germline): MNHNS, SASEGT. Trimming shortened V by 6 bases and J by 4 bases, and 6 bases separated the two germline ends. CDR3 length: 11 amino acids. CDR3 sequence (DNA): TGTGCCAGCAGGCGGCCAGAGACCCAGTACTTC. Encoded protein: CASRRPETQYF.

The chain joins TRBV4-1 to TRBJ2-2, with a possible D match to TRBD2 (6 bases). This CDR3 contains 20 residues. Trimming took off 0 bases at V and 2 bases at J, with 22 bases between the two ends. Germline loops: CDR1 MGHRA, CDR2 YSYEKL. This chain's CDR3 is CASSQDPPGTEIFNTGELFF. As DNA, the CDR3 is TGCGCCAGCAGCCAAGATCCGCCCGGGACTGAAATATTCAACACCGGGGAGCTGTTTTTT.

The rearrangement links TRBV7-7 to TRBJ2-5; 8 bases line up with TRBD1. The V gene end was trimmed by 5 bases and the J gene end by 5 bases; junction bases not matched to a gene: 4. CDR1 is SSHAT, CDR2 FNYEAQ, per germline (reference sequence). The CDR3 spans 13 residues. The DNA of the CDR3 is TGTGCCAGCAGCCAATACAGGGGGGAGACCCAGTACTTC. Its protein product is CASSQYRGETQYF.

The sample holds a few counts of this clone. The chain has TRBV5-1 and TRBJ1-1; D possibly corresponds to TRBD1 (5 bases). The V end was cut by 1 base, the J end by 1 base, with 8 bases between. CDR1 and CDR2 (germline): SGHRS, YFSETQ. This CDR3 has 14 amino acids. In nucleotides, the CDR3 is TGCGCCAGCAGCTTGTCAGGGTCGAACACTGAAGCTTTCTTT. Protein: CASSLSGSNTEAFF.

This rearrangement joins TRBV19 to TRBJ2-3, with a weak D call TRBD1 (5 bases). V lost 7 bases to trimming and J lost 0 bases, with 8 bases between them. The CDR3 length is 13 residues. Germline-derived CDR1 and CDR2 are LNHDA and SQIVND (reference sequence). The CDR3 DNA reads as TGTGCCAGTACGGCAGGGAGCACAGATACGCAGTATTTT. Its protein is CASTAGSTDTQYF.

The rearrangement uses TRBV4-1 and TRBJ2-1, with TRBD2 matching 7 bases. The CDR3 spans 15 residues. Germline V lookup: CDR1 MGHRA, CDR2 YSYEKL. Trimming cost V 1 base and J 9 bases; bases outside gene matches: 9. This CDR3 is CASSQAWGGVAEQFF. Written as DNA, the CDR3 is TGCGCCAGCAGCCAAGCTTGGGGGGGGGTCGCTGAGCAGTTCTTC.

V is TRBV18 and J is TRBJ2-2; D is unresolved. The CDR3 loop spans 14 amino acids. Per germline, CDR1 KGHSH and CDR2 LQKENI. V was shortened by 4 bases and J by 1 base, with 7 bases between the two germline ends. Here the CDR3 reads CASSLYRNTGELFF. The DNA for the CDR3 is TGTGCCAGCTCACTTTACAGGAACACCGGGGAGCTGTTTTTT.

This chain links TRBV14 with TRBJ2-2; no clear D. The CDR3 covers 15 residues. CDR1 and CDR2 from the germline V gene are SGHDN and FVKESK. Deletions cut 7 bases from V and 0 bases from J, with 12 bases between. CDR3 in amino acids: CASMRGNANTGELFF. Here the CDR3 DNA reads TGTGCCAGCATGAGAGGAAACGCGAACACCGGGGAGCTGTTTTTT. Using reference TRBV14 and TRBJ2-2 for the parts outside the CDR3, the full variable domain is EAGVTQFPSHSVIEKGQTVTLRCDPISGHDNLYWYRRVMGKEIKFLLHFVKESKQDESGMPNNRFLAERTGGTYSTLKVQPAELEDSGVYFCASMRGNANTGELFFGEGSRLTVL.

This chain joins TRBV5-1 and TRBJ1-3; a weak D match, TRBD1 (6 bases). This CDR3 spans 15 amino acids. The V gene's germline CDR1 is SGHRS and CDR2 YFSETQ. Trimming shortened V by 4 bases and J by 2 bases, and 13 bases separated the two germline ends. DNA of the CDR3: TGCGCCAGCAGCCTGGACAGATACACTGGAAACACCATATATTTT. It codes for CASSLDRYTGNTIYF.

The V and J genes are TRBV29-1 and TRBJ2-2; 13 bases are shared with TRBD2. V lost 7 bases and J lost 6; bases outside the gene matches: 8. CDR1 and CDR2 from the germline V gene are SQVTM and ANQGSEA. There are 15 residues in the CDR3. This CDR3 reads CSGGLAGERSGELFF. DNA of the CDR3: TGCAGCGGTGGACTAGCGGGAGAACGGTCCGGGGAGCTGTTTTTT.

The rearrangement links TRBV28 to TRBJ2-7, with TRBD1 matching 10 bases. Germline V gene data show CDR1 as MDHEN and CDR2 as SYDVKM. CDR3 size: 17 residues. Germline trimming cut 6 bases from V and 3 bases from J; bases unmatched to any gene: 14. The CDR3 sequence: CASSPTSGQGVIYEQYF. The DNA for the CDR3 is TGTGCCAGCAGCCCTACCTCTGGACAGGGGGTGATCTACGAGCAGTACTTC.

The chain is built from TRBV18 and TRBJ1-2; TRBD1 aligns across 8 bases. The CDR3 contains 19 residues. After removal of 3 bases from V and 4 bases from J, the junction contained 19 bases not matched to a gene. Germline V gene lookup returns CDR1 KGHSH and CDR2 LQKENI. CDR3 protein: CASSPPLGSGGIGSYGYTF. The CDR3 DNA reads TGTGCCAGCTCACCCCCATTGGGATCAGGGGGCATCGGTAGCTATGGCTACACCTTC.

The chain uses TRBV7-9 and TRBJ1-3, with TRBD1 identical over 8 bases. CDR1 and CDR2 (germline): SEHNR, FQNEAQ (reference sequence). The trim removed 6 bases at V and 1 base at J, leaving 5 bases unmatched. The CDR3 totals 15 residues. CDR3 DNA: TGTGCCAGCAGGTCGGGACAGGCGTCTGGAAACACCATATATTTT. It is translated as CASRSGQASGNTIYF. Full variable domain (rest looked up from reference TRBV7-9 and TRBJ1-3): DTGVSQNPRHKITKRGQNVTFRCDPISEHNRLYWYRQTLGQGPEFLTYFQNEAQLEKSRLLSDRFSAERPKGSFSTLEIQRTEQGDSAMYLCASRSGQASGNTIYFGEGSWLTVV.

The rearrangement links TRBV19 to TRBJ1-1; 10 bases align to TRBD1. V lost 0 bases, J lost 0 bases, and 4 bases stayed unmatched. The CDR3 consists of 17 residues. Germline values: CDR1 LNHDA, CDR2 SQIVND (reference sequence). CDR3 in amino acids: CASSIEGGTGVNTEAFF. DNA for the CDR3: TGTGCCAGTAGTATAGAGGGGGGGACAGGGGTGAACACTGAAGCTTTCTTT.